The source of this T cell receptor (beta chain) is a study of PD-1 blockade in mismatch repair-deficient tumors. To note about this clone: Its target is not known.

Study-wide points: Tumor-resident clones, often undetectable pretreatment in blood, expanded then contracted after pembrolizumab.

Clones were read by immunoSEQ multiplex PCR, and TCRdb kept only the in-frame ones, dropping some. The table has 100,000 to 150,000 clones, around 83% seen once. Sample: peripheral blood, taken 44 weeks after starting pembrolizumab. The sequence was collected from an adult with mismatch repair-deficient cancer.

CDR3 bases: TGTGCCAGCAGTTTCACTAGCGGGGCTTACGAGCAGTACTTC. Its protein is CASSFTSGAYEQYF. The rearrangement links TRBV6-1 to TRBJ2-7, with 10 bases aligning to TRBD2. The J segment lost 4 bases and the V segment lost 5 bases, leaving 5 bases of the junction unmatched. Germline V lookup: CDR1 MNHNS, CDR2 SASEGT. The CDR3 has 14 residues.